This section outlines one T cell receptor (beta chain) sequence together with its context. Its antigen remains unknown. This sample stems from a study of shared clonotypes between healthy human individuals. Study context: Plates per donor: three CD4 naive, three CD4 memory, two CD8 naive, one CD8 memory.

Those who donated were healthy HIV-negative adults, with no recent acute infections or vaccinations reported. Points from the study as a whole: Across subsets, estimated richness was generally greater for naive than for memory populations.

Germline CDR1 KGHSH, CDR2 LQKENI. The CDR3 has 13 residues. V was cut by 5 bases and J by 4 bases, with 11 bases left in between. Sequencing was performed with immunoSEQ multiplex PCR; in TCRdb, only in-frame clones are kept and a portion is missing. The table shows about 1 million clones, with around 75% occurring only once. Sequenced input: memory CD4+ T cells sorted from blood. The subset is: CD45RA-negative fraction. This TCR came from a young man in good health. V gene TRBV18 combines with J gene TRBJ1-2; tentatively, D is TRBD1 (6 bases). This CDR3 reads CASSSQGGYGYTF. The CDR3 coding sequence is TGTGCCAGCTCATCACAGGGTGGCTATGGCTACACCTTC.